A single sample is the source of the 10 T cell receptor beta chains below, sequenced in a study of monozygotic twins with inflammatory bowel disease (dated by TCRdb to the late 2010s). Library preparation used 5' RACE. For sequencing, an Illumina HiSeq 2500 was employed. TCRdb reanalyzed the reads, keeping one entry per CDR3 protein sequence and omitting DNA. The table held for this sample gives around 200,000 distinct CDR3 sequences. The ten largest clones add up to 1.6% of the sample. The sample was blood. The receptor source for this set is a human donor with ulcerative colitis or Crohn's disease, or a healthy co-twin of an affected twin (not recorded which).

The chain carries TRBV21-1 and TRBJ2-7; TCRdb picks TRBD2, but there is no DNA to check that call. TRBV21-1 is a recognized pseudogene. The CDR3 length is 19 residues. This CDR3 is CASSENSGGELPGSYEQYF.

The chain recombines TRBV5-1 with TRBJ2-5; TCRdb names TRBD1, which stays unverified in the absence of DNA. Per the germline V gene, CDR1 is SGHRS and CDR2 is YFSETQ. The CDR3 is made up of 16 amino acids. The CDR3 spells CASSLRAGGSQETQYF.

The chain's CDR3 is CASSLEGTPGYGYTF. The genes are TRBV5-1 and TRBJ1-2. The CDR3 is 15 amino acids. Germline V CDR1 and CDR2: SGHRS, YFSETQ. The whole variable domain, remainder taken from reference TRBV5-1 and TRBJ1-2, is KAGVTQTPRYLIKTRGQQVTLSCSPISGHRSVSWYQQTPGQGLQFLFEYFSETQRNKGNFPGRFSGRQFSNSRSEMNVSTLELGDSALYLCASSLEGTPGYGYTFGSGTRLTVV.

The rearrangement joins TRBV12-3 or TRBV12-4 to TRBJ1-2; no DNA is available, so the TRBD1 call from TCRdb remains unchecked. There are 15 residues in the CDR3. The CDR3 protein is CASSSGQNSAYGYTF.

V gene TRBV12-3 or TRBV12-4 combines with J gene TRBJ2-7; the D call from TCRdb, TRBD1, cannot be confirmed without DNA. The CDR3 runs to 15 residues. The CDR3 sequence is CASSFRRGVAYEQYF.

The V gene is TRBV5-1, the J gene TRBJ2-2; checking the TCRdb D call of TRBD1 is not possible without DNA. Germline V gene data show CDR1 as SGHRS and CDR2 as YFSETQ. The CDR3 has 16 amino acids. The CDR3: CASREPGGINTGELFF.

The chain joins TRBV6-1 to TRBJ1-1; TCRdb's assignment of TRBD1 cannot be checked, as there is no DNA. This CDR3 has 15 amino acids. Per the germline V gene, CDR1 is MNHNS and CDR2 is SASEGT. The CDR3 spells CASREGQGPNTEAFF.

The CDR3 region is CSAPGGGSPLHF. V usage is TRBV20-1 and J usage is TRBJ1-6; TCRdb's D call, TRBD1, is unchecked because there is no DNA. The CDR3 extends over 12 amino acids. Germline CDR1 reads DFQATT; CDR2 reads SNEGSKA (reference sequence).

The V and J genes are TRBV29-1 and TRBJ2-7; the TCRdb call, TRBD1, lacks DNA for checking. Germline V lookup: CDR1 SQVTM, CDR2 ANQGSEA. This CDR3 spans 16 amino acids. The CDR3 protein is CSVLGSGEKSSYEQYF.

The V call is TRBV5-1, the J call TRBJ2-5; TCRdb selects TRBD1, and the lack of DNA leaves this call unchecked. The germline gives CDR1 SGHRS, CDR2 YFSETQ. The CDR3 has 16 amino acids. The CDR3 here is CASSLGIGTSEETQYF.